This TCR beta chain is from a study of patients and donors after allogeneic stem cell transplantation. TCRdb called the RT-PCR reads again in MiXCR, with one record for every CDR3 protein. This sample yields some 880,000 distinct CDR3 sequences, of which approximately 19% are seen a single time; roughly 6% belongs to the top ten. Germline CDR1 and CDR2: MNHNY and SVGAGI (reference sequence). V lost 4 bases and J lost 7, with 7 bases in between. The CDR3 is 12 amino acids. The sequencing sample was made of blood, either unsorted or a sorted T cell fraction (not recorded which). V is TRBV6-6 and J is TRBJ2-2; D gene ambiguous. The origin of this receptor is a human donor who was either an allogeneic HSCT recipient or a stem cell or donor lymphocyte infusion donor (not recorded which). It is not recorded whose cells these are; they may come from a transplant donor. The CDR3 region is CASSWPSGELFF. In DNA form, the CDR3 reads TGTGCCAGCAGTTGGCCCAGCGGGGAGCTGTTTTTT.